This TCR beta chain comes out of a study of CD8+ T cells in alopecia areata. The CDR3 consists of 13 residues. Trimming cost V 4 bases and J 2 bases, with 10 bases left between them. Germline V lookup: CDR1 SGHRS, CDR2 YFSETQ. Extraction of RNA preceded its reverse transcription into cDNA, which served as the sequencing template. Here immunoSEQ multiplex PCR was the method, and the copy in TCRdb shows in-frame clones only, minus some. The sample has about 150,000 clones, about 87% seen once. This sample comprised CD8+ T cells sorted from blood, obtained at week 0. This chain joins TRBV5-1 and TRBJ2-7; D is undetermined. The sequence was obtained from a human donor with alopecia areata. DNA of the CDR3: TGCGCCAGCAGCGAAGAGAACGCCTACGAGCAGTACTTC. This encodes CASSEENAYEQYF.